Listed here is a single T cell receptor beta chain. These data belong to a study of blood T cell repertoires in COVID-19. V was shortened by 1 base and J by 3 bases, with 9 bases between the two germline ends. The CDR3 consists of 14 residues. CDR1 and CDR2 (germline): MDHEN, SYDVKM. Assay used: immunoSEQ multiplex PCR; TCRdb lists only in-frame clones, some missing. The sample includes around 300,000 clones, approximately 88% seen only once; the top ten take over 4.5%. The chain employs TRBV28 and TRBJ2-5; a weak D match, TRBD2 (5 bases). Sequencing input: PBMCs or T cells enriched from blood (not recorded which). This clonotype originated in a man between 25 and 39 years old who had recovered from COVID-19. The CDR3 is CASSLLGEEETQYF. The CDR3 coding sequence is TGTGCCAGCAGTTTATTGGGAGAGGAAGAGACCCAGTACTTC.